The 9 T cell receptor beta chains below all came from one sample that was sequenced in a study of blood T cell repertoires in COVID-19. Sequenced by immunoSEQ multiplex PCR; TCRdb stores in-frame clones only, minus some. The table shows around 72,000 clones, with about four fifths occurring only once. The source material was peripheral blood. Receptors originate from a woman aged 70-85 years with acute or convalescent COVID-19.

The chain couples TRBV3-1 (or the pseudogene TRBV3-2) to TRBJ2-3; possible D gene TRBD1, 5 bases. Germline assignment: CDR1 LGHDT and CDR2 YNNKEL (reference sequence). V lost 1 base to trimming and J lost 1 base, with 12 bases between them. The CDR3 covers 16 residues. CDR3 sequence (DNA): TGTGCCAGCAGCCAAGCGGCAGGGTGGGGCACAGATACGCAGTATTTT. Protein: CASSQAAGWGTDTQYF.

This clone has just a few counts. The J gene is TRBJ1-1, the V gene TRBV30; D perhaps matches TRBD1 (6 bases). The germline CDR1 and CDR2 sequences are GTSNPN and SVGIG (reference sequence). The CDR3 has 12 amino acids. The V gene lost 0 bases and the J gene lost 4 bases, with 6 bases spanning the gap. CDR3 in DNA: TGTGCCTGGAGTGTACAGGGCACTGAAGCTTTCTTT. Its translation is CAWSVQGTEAFF.

The chain joins TRBV27 to TRBJ1-1; 8 bases line up with TRBD1. CDR3 length: 15 residues. J lost 5 bases, V lost 7 bases, and 12 bases had no gene match. Germline V gene lookup returns CDR1 MNHEY and CDR2 SMNVEV (reference sequence). The CDR3 loop is CASTLSSRGLTEAFF. CDR3 coding DNA: TGTGCCAGCACCCTAAGTTCCAGGGGGCTGACTGAAGCTTTCTTT.

The chain uses TRBV15 and TRBJ2-3, with no clear D. Trimming pared 4 bases from V and 5 bases from J, leaving 4 bases between. Germline loops: CDR1 LNHNV, CDR2 YYDKDF (reference sequence). The CDR3 sequence is 11 residues long. The CDR3 DNA is TGTGCCACCAGCAATCGAGATACGCAGTATTTT. It is translated as CATSNRDTQYF. Full variable domain (outside the CDR3, taken from reference TRBV15 and TRBJ2-3): DAMVIQNPRYQVTQFGKPVTLSCSQTLNHNVMYWYQQKSSQAPKLLFHYYDKDFNNEADTPDNFQSRRPNTSFCFLDIRSPGLGDTAMYLCATSNRDTQYFGPGTRLTVL.

The chain couples TRBV6-6 to TRBJ2-1; TRBD1 matches at 8 bases. V lost 6 bases, J lost 6 bases, and 10 bases stayed unmatched. Germline V gene lookup returns CDR1 MNHNY and CDR2 SVGAGI (reference sequence). The CDR3 runs 15 residues. CDR3 nucleotides: TGTGCCAGCAGATCAGGGACAGGTCGAGGCAATGAGCAGTTCTTC. Translation: CASRSGTGRGNEQFF.

The CDR3 nucleotides are TGTGCCAGCAGTTTGTTGGGCCTCGAAAAACTGTTTTTT. Translating it yields CASSLLGLEKLFF. The V and J genes are TRBV12-3 or TRBV12-4 and TRBJ1-4; no reliable D call. This CDR3 is 13 amino acids long. V lost 3 bases, J lost 8 bases, and 10 bases lay in between.

V and J are TRBV28 and TRBJ1-3; TRBD1 aligns across 7 bases. V lost 7 bases to trimming and J lost 4 bases; unmatched junction nucleotides: 7. The germline V gene has CDR1 MDHEN and CDR2 SYDVKM. This CDR3 region has 14 residues. The CDR3 reads CASTRQGSGNTIYF. CDR3 DNA: TGTGCCAGCACCAGACAGGGCTCAGGAAACACCATATATTTT.

This clone was found once. This sequence joins TRBV6-5 and TRBJ1-2, with a tentative D call TRBD1 (6 bases). V shed 3 bases and J shed 6 bases, with 14 bases lying between them. The germline V gene has CDR1 MNHEY and CDR2 SVGAGI. This CDR3 contains 14 residues. The CDR3: CASSYSTGFNGYTF. CDR3 bases: TGTGCCAGCAGTTATTCGACAGGCTTTAATGGCTACACCTTC.

This CDR3 is CATSDPLQDLNQPQHF. Written as DNA, the CDR3 is TGTGCCACCAGTGATCCGCTACAGGACCTCAATCAGCCCCAGCATTTT. The genes are TRBV24-1 and TRBJ1-5; perhaps TRBD1 as D (5 bases). CDR1 KGHDR and CDR2 SFDVKD come from the germline V gene. CDR3 length: 16 residues. Trimming removed 3 bases from V and 3 bases from J, with 14 bases in between.